This TCR beta chain was identified in a study of shared clonotypes between healthy human individuals. Regarding the study as a whole: The rarefaction results pointed to incomplete sorted-subset sequencing despite large depth.

The V segment lost 5 bases and the J segment 11 bases; nucleotides outside the gene matches: 13. This CDR3 contains 14 residues. In germline, CDR1 is SGHTA, CDR2 FQGNSA. A remark on this clone: Its target is not known.

The run depth of the assay was deep. The data were produced by immunoSEQ multiplex PCR, yet TCRdb's version contains in-frame clones alone and is incomplete. The table lists more than 1,200,000 clones, about 98.5% of them singletons, with approximately 0.4% in the top ten. This TCR was sampled from a man younger than 40 in good health. Sequenced material: naive CD4+ T cells sorted from blood. Sample subset: CD45RA+ positively selected. The rearrangement uses TRBV7-2 and TRBJ1-1; TRBD1 matches at 8 bases. DNA for the CDR3: TGTGCCAGCAGCCGCCGGGACAGGTTTGAAAGGGCTTTCTTT. This gives the protein CASSRRDRFERAFF.